This T cell receptor beta chain came from a study of liver allograft versus peripheral blood T cells (dated by TCRdb to 2020 to 2021). For the wider study: T cell receptor repertoires present within transplanted livers were compared with repertoires in the peripheral blood of liver transplant recipients. The investigation overall reported the following: The T cell receptor repertoires within liver allografts were reported to be different from the T cell receptor repertoires detected in peripheral blood.

The trim is 2 bases for V and 4 bases for J, with a gap of 11 bases between the germline ends. Sequences ENHRY (CDR1) and SYGVKD (CDR2) are obtained from the germline V gene. The CDR3 goes from the cysteine to the phenylalanine over 14 residues. This entry keeps only the CDR3 DNA: 42 bases, framed from base 1. Of note for this clonotype: Which antigen it targets is not known. Base-call qualities are not available, and no considerably larger clone is one nucleotide away.

Reads for this sample came from an Illumina MiSeq. TCRdb redid the processing of the public reads, applying fastp at Q25 and MiXCR, and retained in-frame beta chains. All rows with the same CDR3 protein become a single entry with the most common DNA and genes. The sample has over 3,000 distinct CDR3 sequences on record, over 20% of them singletons. The ten most abundant clones make up about 4.4% of the sample. This receptor was identified in a human patient who had a liver transplant. Following a transplant, some T lymphocytes may have been derived from the graft donor. The chain couples TRBV10-3 to TRBJ1-2, with the D gene not confidently named. The CDR3 corresponds to CAISEPGPVYGYTF. The DNA reads TGTGCCATCAGTGAGCCCGGGCCGGTCTATGGCTACACCTTC.